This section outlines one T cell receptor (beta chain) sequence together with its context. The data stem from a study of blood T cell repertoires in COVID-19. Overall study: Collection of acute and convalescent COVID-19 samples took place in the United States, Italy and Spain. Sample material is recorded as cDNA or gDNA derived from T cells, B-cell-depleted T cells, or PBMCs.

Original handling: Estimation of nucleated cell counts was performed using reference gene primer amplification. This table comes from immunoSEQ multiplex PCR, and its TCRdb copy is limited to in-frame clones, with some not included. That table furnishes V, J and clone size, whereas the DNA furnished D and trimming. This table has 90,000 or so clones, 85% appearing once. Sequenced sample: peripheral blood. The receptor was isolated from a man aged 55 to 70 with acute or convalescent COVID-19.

CDR3 sequence: CASSEEREETQYF. The CDR3 DNA is TGTGCCAGCAGTGAAGAGCGTGAAGAGACCCAGTACTTC. The chain uses TRBV2 and TRBJ2-5, with D unclear. From germline, CDR1 is SNHLY and CDR2 FYNNEI. The V end was cut by 1 base, the J end by 3 bases, with 6 bases between. This CDR3 region has 13 residues.